The 29 T cell receptor beta chains listed next were all sequenced from one sample in a study of CXCR3-negative and CXCR3-positive naive CD8 T cells. The TRB cDNA libraries were prepared by 5' RACE with UMI labels. From its re-call of the 5' RACE reads, TCRdb lists each CDR3 protein once, without DNA. This specimen shows tens of thousands of distinct CDR3 sequences; the ten leading clones hold around 0.4%. The sequencing input was naive CXCR3- CD8+ T cells from blood. This sample's subset: CD45RO-CCR7+CD27+CD95- naive CD8+ T cells lacking CXCR3 (TNR3-). The receptors shown here come from a human donor in good health. Some clones in this sample may be carry-over from other donors' samples.

The chain carries TRBV20-1 and TRBJ2-7; TCRdb returns TRBD2, unconfirmable since there is no DNA. The CDR3 contains 15 residues. Looked up from germline, CDR1 is DFQATT and CDR2 is SNEGSKA (reference sequence). The CDR3 is CSARARDSGSYEQYF.

The chain links TRBV7-3 to TRBJ1-1; TCRdb reports TRBD1, a call that lacks DNA to check it against. The CDR3 has 13 residues. Germline CDR1 reads SGHTA; CDR2 reads FQGTGA. The CDR3 loop is CASSFRDREGAFF.

This chain connects TRBV29-1 to TRBJ1-1. The CDR3 has 11 amino acids. Germline loops: CDR1 SQVTM, CDR2 ANQGSEA. CDR3 loop: CSVEDLTEAFF. The entire variable domain, with the rest obtained from reference TRBV29-1 and TRBJ1-1, is as follows: SAVISQKPSRDICQRGTSLTIQCQVDSQVTMMFWYRQQPGQSLTLIATANQGSEATYESGFVIDKFPISRPNLTFSTLTVSNMSPEDSSIYLCSVEDLTEAFFGQGTRLTVV.

The chain combines TRBV7-9 with TRBJ2-2; as DNA is missing, the TRBD1 call by TCRdb cannot be tested. Germline values: CDR1 SEHNR, CDR2 FQNEAQ (reference sequence). CDR3 size: 19 residues. CDR3 sequence: CASSASGVGTSTNTGELFF. The variable domain in full, completed from reference TRBV7-9 and TRBJ2-2, reads DTGVSQNPRHKITKRGQNVTFRCDPISEHNRLYWYRQTLGQGPEFLTYFQNEAQLEKSRLLSDRFSAERPKGSFSTLEIQRTEQGDSAMYLCASSASGVGTSTNTGELFFGEGSRLTVL.

V usage is TRBV12-3 or TRBV12-4 and J usage is TRBJ1-5; TCRdb names TRBD1, which stays unverified in the absence of DNA. There are 16 residues in the CDR3. The CDR3 spells CASSLSPGQADQPQHF.

This chain connects TRBV20-1 to TRBJ2-7; TCRdb gives TRBD1 as the D gene, but with no DNA this cannot be confirmed. This CDR3 contains 14 residues. The germline V gene encodes CDR1 DFQATT and CDR2 SNEGSKA (reference sequence). The CDR3 protein is CSAPDRTNSYEQYF.

V and J are TRBV13 and TRBJ2-5; the TCRdb call, TRBD2, lacks DNA for checking. The germline V gene encodes CDR1 PRHDT and CDR2 FYEKMQ (reference sequence). There are 17 residues in the CDR3. CDR3 sequence reads: CASSLFMVSGDQETQYF.

The CDR3 is CASRKGFTVEQYF. V and J are TRBV7-9 and TRBJ2-7. Germline CDR1 and CDR2: SEHNR and FQNEAQ (reference sequence). The length of the CDR3 is 13 residues. Based on the CDR3 plus reference TRBV7-9 and TRBJ2-7, the full variable domain is DTGVSQNPRHKITKRGQNVTFRCDPISEHNRLYWYRQTLGQGPEFLTYFQNEAQLEKSRLLSDRFSAERPKGSFSTLEIQRTEQGDSAMYLCASRKGFTVEQYFGPGTRLTVT.

The chain employs TRBV20-1 and TRBJ2-3; TCRdb indicates TRBD2, and absent DNA this call remains unverified. Germline V lookup: CDR1 DFQATT, CDR2 SNEGSKA (reference sequence). The CDR3 loop spans 16 amino acids. The CDR3 region is CSARDRAGERADTQYF.

J is TRBJ2-3 and V is TRBV15. This CDR3 comprises 13 residues. CDR1 is LNHNV, CDR2 YYDKDF, per germline (reference sequence). Here the CDR3 reads CASSRVLADTQYF.

This sequence joins TRBV29-1 and TRBJ1-1. The CDR3 consists of 15 residues. Germline values: CDR1 SQVTM, CDR2 ANQGSEA. The CDR3 here is CSVGFFARPNTEAFF. Full variable domain (outside the CDR3, taken from reference TRBV29-1 and TRBJ1-1): SAVISQKPSRDICQRGTSLTIQCQVDSQVTMMFWYRQQPGQSLTLIATANQGSEATYESGFVIDKFPISRPNLTFSTLTVSNMSPEDSSIYLCSVGFFARPNTEAFFGQGTRLTVV.

This chain joins TRBV4-1 and TRBJ1-2; TCRdb's D call of TRBD1 is untestable without DNA. From germline, CDR1 is MGHRA and CDR2 YSYEKL. The CDR3 has 12 residues. The CDR3: CASSHRTGGYTF.

The chain employs TRBV20-1 and TRBJ2-1. This CDR3 comprises 15 residues. Per germline, CDR1 DFQATT and CDR2 SNEGSKA (reference sequence). This chain's CDR3 is CSARDRRYPYNEQFF.

The genes are TRBV12-5 and TRBJ2-2; TCRdb indicates TRBD2, and absent DNA this call remains unverified. The CDR3 sequence is 13 residues long. CDR1 and CDR2 (germline): LGHNT, FRNRAP. The CDR3 here is CASGFPPGGELFF.

This chain connects TRBV7-8 to TRBJ2-7; no DNA is available, so the TRBD2 call from TCRdb remains unchecked. The germline V gene encodes CDR1 SGHVS and CDR2 FQNEAQ. The CDR3 loop spans 16 amino acids. This CDR3 reads CASSLVVSPNPDEQYF.

The V and J genes are TRBV20-1 and TRBJ2-1; the TCRdb D gene call, TRBD2, has no DNA to confirm it. The CDR3 is made up of 14 amino acids. Germline CDR1 reads DFQATT; CDR2 reads SNEGSKA (reference sequence). The CDR3 sequence is CSARPSGAYNEQFF.

The CDR3 loop reads CASSQPDRGGSYNEQFF. The chain combines TRBV4-2 with TRBJ2-1. CDR1 LGHNA and CDR2 YNFKEQ come from the germline V gene. The CDR3 consists of 17 residues.

The chain links TRBV6-5 to TRBJ2-5; without DNA, the TCRdb call of TRBD1 cannot be checked. Germline V gene lookup returns CDR1 MNHEY and CDR2 SVGAGI. The CDR3 loop spans 14 amino acids. The CDR3: CASSQDRDGETQYF.

The CDR3 here is CASSPPGQGGYEQYF. The chain links TRBV18 to TRBJ2-7; the TCRdb call, TRBD2, lacks DNA for checking. This CDR3 is 15 amino acids long. The V gene's germline CDR1 is KGHSH and CDR2 LQKENI.

This chain uses TRBV3-1 with TRBJ2-5; TCRdb's assignment of TRBD1 cannot be checked, as there is no DNA. CDR1 is LGHDT, CDR2 YNNKEL, per germline (reference sequence). There are 15 residues in the CDR3. The CDR3 sequence is CASRSRDRTQETQYF.

The chain employs TRBV29-1 and TRBJ2-5; no DNA is available, so the TRBD2 call from TCRdb remains unchecked. Germline CDR1 reads SQVTM; CDR2 reads ANQGSEA. The CDR3 is 14 residues long. CDR3: CSVDWVGLGETQYF.

This chain joins TRBV19 and TRBJ2-1. Germline values: CDR1 LNHDA, CDR2 SQIVND (reference sequence). The CDR3 has 13 amino acids. CDR3 sequence reads: CASSTAAYNEQFF.

The chain uses TRBV6-2 or TRBV6-3 and TRBJ2-1; the D call of TRBD2 rests on TCRdb alone, since no DNA is present to check it. The germline gives CDR1 MNHEY, CDR2 SVGEGT. This CDR3 is 16 amino acids long. This CDR3 reads CASSGVVGGAGNEQFF.

The gene calls are TRBV28 and TRBJ1-4; there is no DNA to check the TCRdb D call of TRBD1. CDR3 length: 16 residues. From germline, CDR1 is MDHEN and CDR2 SYDVKM. CDR3 sequence: CASSSLRTGLNEKLFF.

J is TRBJ2-7 and V is TRBV10-3; TCRdb's D call of TRBD1 is untestable without DNA. CDR1 and CDR2 from the germline V gene are ENHRY and SYGVKD. The CDR3 spans 13 residues. CDR3 sequence: CANALEGSYEQYF.

V is TRBV27 and J is TRBJ2-3; TCRdb proposes TRBD1, but this gene call is untestable without DNA. CDR1 MNHEY and CDR2 SMNVEV come from the germline V gene (reference sequence). CDR3 length: 16 amino acids. The CDR3: CASSYRTGSGTDTQYF.

The chain carries TRBV6-2 or TRBV6-3 and TRBJ2-1. CDR1 and CDR2 (germline): MNHEY, SVGEGT. This CDR3 region has 13 residues. The CDR3 protein is CASSYPIPNEQFF.

This chain connects TRBV7-8 to TRBJ1-1. The CDR3 is 16 amino acids. CDR1 and CDR2 from the germline V gene are SGHVS and FQNEAQ. This CDR3 is CASSEFTSDIETEAFF.

In terms of frequency, this clonotype is medium-sized. V is TRBV6-2 or TRBV6-3 and J is TRBJ1-2; TCRdb names TRBD1, which stays unverified in the absence of DNA. CDR1 and CDR2 (germline): MNHEY, SVGEGT. The CDR3 has 13 residues. The chain's CDR3 is CASSYGGNYGYTF.